This is a list of T cell receptor beta chains from one sample in a study of cytomegalovirus exposure and HLA in healthy donors. Measured with immunoSEQ multiplex PCR; TCRdb has only the in-frame clones, and not every one. Here the sample spans 150,000 to 200,000 clones, 65% to 85% being singletons. The sequencing input was PBMCs. These receptors were obtained from a woman aged 45-59 years in good health and CMV-seropositive. Each CDR3 is given with its conserved first and last residue. D genes are given only for firm matches. Clone size is shown for a subset of rows, as once, few, many or a class of expanded clone.

CDR3	DNA	size	D	V	J
CAWSVGTTGGYGYTF	TGTGCCTGGAGTGTAGGAACGACCGGGGGCTATGGCTACACCTTC	NA	NA	TRBV30	TRBJ1-2
CASSLGGWTNEKLFF	TGCGCCAGCAGCTTAGGGGGCTGGACTAATGAAAAACTGTTTTTT	once	TRBD1	TRBV5-1	TRBJ1-4
CASSTTPSGGTEAFF	TGCGCCAGCAGCACCACCCCTTCAGGGGGAACTGAAGCTTTCTTT	once	TRBD1	TRBV5-1	TRBJ1-1
CASSPTLNQPQHF	TGTGCCAGCAGTCCGACACTCAATCAGCCCCAGCATTTT	few	NA	TRBV6-5	TRBJ1-5
CASSLEAGAEAFF	TGTGCCAGCAGCTTAGAGGCGGGGGCTGAAGCTTTCTTT	once	NA	TRBV7-9	TRBJ1-1
CSVHVRGGSSNGYTF	TGCAGCGTCCACGTGAGGGGGGGGAGTAGCAATGGCTACACCTTC	NA	NA	TRBV29-1	TRBJ1-2
CASSIDLGGYEQYF	TGTGCCAGTAGTATAGATCTAGGGGGCTACGAGCAGTACTTC	NA	NA	TRBV19	TRBJ2-7
CASSDISGINEQFF	TGTGCCAGCAGTGATATTTCAGGGATCAATGAGCAGTTCTTC	NA	NA	TRBV2	TRBJ2-1
CASSPGTEGSKNIQYF	TGTGCCAGCAGCCCCGGGACTGAGGGGTCCAAAAACATTCAGTACTTC	NA	NA	TRBV5-4	TRBJ2-4
CASSYYRTGPWGYTF	TGTGCCAGCAGTTACTATCGGACAGGGCCTTGGGGCTACACCTTC	once	TRBD1	TRBV6-5	TRBJ1-2
CASSDRGAWELFF	TGCGCCAGCAGTGATCGGGGGGCGTGGGAGCTGTTTTTT	NA	NA	TRBV10-1	TRBJ2-2
CASSIQTGPYGYTF	TGCGCCAGCAGCATACAAACAGGGCCCTATGGCTACACCTTC	NA	NA	TRBV4-1	TRBJ1-2
CASTATVAFNYGYTF	TGCGCCAGCACTGCGACAGTGGCCTTTAACTATGGCTACACCTTC	few	NA	TRBV4-1	TRBJ1-2
CASSSLANPPYNEQFF	TGTGCCAGCAGCTCACTAGCGAACCCTCCATACAATGAGCAGTTCTTC	NA	TRBD2	TRBV13	TRBJ2-1
CASSLGRGHTEAFF	TGTGCCAGCTCTCTCGGTAGGGGCCACACTGAAGCTTTCTTT	NA	NA	TRBV18	TRBJ1-1
CASSLGGEAGNTIYF	TGTGCCAGCAGCTTGGGAGGGGAGGCTGGAAACACCATATATTTT	NA	NA	TRBV5-6	TRBJ1-3
CASSVGPAGVETQYF	TGTGCCAGCAGCGTAGGCCCAGCGGGGGTAGAGACCCAGTACTTC	NA	TRBD2	TRBV9	TRBJ2-5
CASSPLGTGRTEAFF	TGTGCCAGCAGCCCTCTAGGGACAGGACGGACTGAAGCTTTCTTT	NA	TRBD1	TRBV7-8	TRBJ1-1
CASSETSTDTQYF	TGCGCCAGCAGTGAGACTAGTACAGATACGCAGTATTTT	NA	NA	TRBV10-1	TRBJ2-3
CAISKQTLADNSPLHF	TGTGCCATCAGTAAACAGACCCTTGCCGATAATTCACCCCTCCACTTT	NA	NA	TRBV10-3	TRBJ1-6
CASSKGTGGFADTQYF	TGTGCCAGTAGTAAGGGGACAGGGGGTTTCGCAGATACGCAGTATTTT	NA	TRBD1	TRBV19	TRBJ2-3
CASMTSRSTDTQYF	TGTGCCAGCATGACTAGCCGGAGCACAGATACGCAGTATTTT	NA	TRBD2	TRBV2	TRBJ2-3
CATSTGRGDTDTQYF	TGCGCCACCTCCACCGGGCGGGGGGACACAGATACGCAGTATTTT	NA	TRBD2	TRBV5-1	TRBJ2-3